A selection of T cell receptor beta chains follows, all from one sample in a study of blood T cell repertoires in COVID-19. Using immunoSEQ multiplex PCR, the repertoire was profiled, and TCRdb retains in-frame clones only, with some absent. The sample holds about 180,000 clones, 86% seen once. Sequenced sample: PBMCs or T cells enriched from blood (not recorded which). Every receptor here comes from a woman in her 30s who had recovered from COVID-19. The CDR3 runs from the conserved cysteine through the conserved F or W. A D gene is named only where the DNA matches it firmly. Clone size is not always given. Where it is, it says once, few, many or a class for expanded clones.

CDR3 DNA: TGTGCCAGCAGTGATGGGCTAGCAGAGACCCAGTACTTC
CDR3 protein: CASSDGLAETQYF
clone size: -
V gene: TRBV2
D gene: -
J gene: TRBJ2-5

CDR3 DNA: TGCAGCGTTGAAGGGACAGGGGACATCGGTGATACGCAGTATTTT
CDR3 protein: CSVEGTGDIGDTQYF
clone size: -
V gene: TRBV29-1
D gene: TRBD1
J gene: TRBJ2-3

CDR3 DNA: TGTGCCAGTATAAAAGAGGGTTATCAGCCCCAGCATTTT
CDR3 protein: CASIKEGYQPQHF
clone size: -
V gene: TRBV6-5
D gene: -
J gene: TRBJ1-5

CDR3 DNA: TGTGCCAGCAGCTTAGAAGGTAGCGGGAGGTCCTACGAGCAGTACTTC
CDR3 protein: CASSLEGSGRSYEQYF
clone size: -
V gene: TRBV7-8
D gene: TRBD2
J gene: TRBJ2-7

CDR3 DNA: TGTGCCAGCAGCTTAGCGCAGGGGGATAATTCACCCCTCCACTTT
CDR3 protein: CASSLAQGDNSPLHF
clone size: -
V gene: TRBV6-5
D gene: TRBD1
J gene: TRBJ1-6

CDR3 DNA: TGTGCCAGCAGCGCCGGGACTAGCGGGACTAATGAGCAGTTCTTC
CDR3 protein: CASSAGTSGTNEQFF
clone size: -
V gene: TRBV28
D gene: TRBD2
J gene: TRBJ2-1

CDR3 DNA: TGTGCCAGCAAAAGACAGGGTGAAAGGACTGAAGCTTTCTTT
CDR3 protein: CASKRQGERTEAFF
clone size: once
V gene: TRBV2
D gene: TRBD1
J gene: TRBJ1-1

CDR3 DNA: TGTGCCAGCAACCAACGGGGGGGCGACAATTCACCCCTCCACTTT
CDR3 protein: CASNQRGGDNSPLHF
clone size: -
V gene: TRBV27
D gene: -
J gene: TRBJ1-6

CDR3 DNA: TGTGCCAGTAGTACGGACAGGGGGCTGGATACGCAGTATTTT
CDR3 protein: CASSTDRGLDTQYF
clone size: -
V gene: TRBV19
D gene: TRBD1
J gene: TRBJ2-3

CDR3 DNA: TGTGCCAGCAGCTTAGGTGGGGCGGGAATCACAGATACGCAGTATTTT
CDR3 protein: CASSLGGAGITDTQYF
clone size: -
V gene: TRBV7-6
D gene: -
J gene: TRBJ2-3

CDR3 DNA: TGTGCCAGCAGCTTATACGCTAGCGGGAGTCGTGCGGCCGGGGAGCTGTTTTTT
CDR3 protein: CASSLYASGSRAAGELFF
clone size: -
V gene: TRBV7-2
D gene: TRBD2
J gene: TRBJ2-2

CDR3 DNA: TGTGCCAGTATCTCCCCAGGACGGCGTGGAGGAAATGGCTACACCTTC
CDR3 protein: CASISPGRRGGNGYTF
clone size: once
V gene: TRBV19
D gene: -
J gene: TRBJ1-2

CDR3 DNA: TGCGCCAGCAACCCCGGAGGGGGGGCGTGGGCAGATACGCAGTATTTT
CDR3 protein: CASNPGGGAWADTQYF
clone size: -
V gene: TRBV5-1
D gene: -
J gene: TRBJ2-3

CDR3 DNA: TGTGCCAGCAGCTTAATGGAGGGGTCCAATGAGCAGTTCTTC
CDR3 protein: CASSLMEGSNEQFF
clone size: -
V gene: TRBV7-2
D gene: -
J gene: TRBJ2-1

CDR3 DNA: TGTGCCTGGAGTGTCAGCGCACCCACCGGGGAGCTGTTTTTT
CDR3 protein: CAWSVSAPTGELFF
clone size: few
V gene: TRBV30
D gene: -
J gene: TRBJ2-2

CDR3 DNA: TGTGCCAGCAGCTTTGCGGGGATTATAGCGGTCACAGATACGCAGTATTTT
CDR3 protein: CASSFAGIIAVTDTQYF
clone size: -
V gene: TRBV11-2
D gene: -
J gene: TRBJ2-3

CDR3 DNA: TGTGCCAGTAGTATAGCTCGGACAGGGGTCCACGAGCAGTACTTC
CDR3 protein: CASSIARTGVHEQYF
clone size: few
V gene: TRBV19
D gene: TRBD1
J gene: TRBJ2-7

CDR3 DNA: TGTGCCAGCAGTGATGCGAGAGATGAAAAACTGTTTTTT
CDR3 protein: CASSDARDEKLFF
clone size: -
V gene: TRBV2
D gene: -
J gene: TRBJ1-4

CDR3 DNA: TGTGCCAGCAGCTTAGTTGGGCGGGGCCCCTACGAGCAGTACTTC
CDR3 protein: CASSLVGRGPYEQYF
clone size: -
V gene: TRBV7-9
D gene: -
J gene: TRBJ2-7

CDR3 DNA: TGCGCCAGCAGCCAAGCAGGGTTCACGAACGGGGAGCTGTTTTTT
CDR3 protein: CASSQAGFTNGELFF
clone size: -
V gene: TRBV4-1
D gene: -
J gene: TRBJ2-2

CDR3 DNA: TGTGCCTGGAGTGTACAGACTAGCGGGAGCTACGAGCAGTACTTC
CDR3 protein: CAWSVQTSGSYEQYF
clone size: -
V gene: TRBV30
D gene: TRBD2
J gene: TRBJ2-7

CDR3 DNA: TGTGCCAGCAGCTTCCGGACTAGCGGGAGGGTGGCCTACGAGCAGTACTTC
CDR3 protein: CASSFRTSGRVAYEQYF
clone size: -
V gene: TRBV13
D gene: TRBD2
J gene: TRBJ2-7

CDR3 DNA: TGTGCCAGCAGTTTATATCCATTGGGGTTTGCAGGGACCGCGGGAGGGCGCCCCGGGGAGCTGTTTTTT
CDR3 protein: CASSLYPLGFAGTAGGRPGELFF
clone size: -
V gene: TRBV27
D gene: TRBD2
J gene: TRBJ2-2

CDR3 DNA: TGTGCCAGTAGCTATAGCAATCAGCCCCAGCATTTT
CDR3 protein: CASSYSNQPQHF
clone size: -
V gene: TRBV19
D gene: -
J gene: TRBJ1-5

CDR3 DNA: TGTGCCAGTAGTAAAGGGAGCGTTAGTTTAGATGAGCAGTTCTTC
CDR3 protein: CASSKGSVSLDEQFF
clone size: few
V gene: TRBV19
D gene: -
J gene: TRBJ2-1

CDR3 DNA: TGCGCCAGCAGCTGGCAAACTAGCGGAAAAGGGAATGAGCAGTTCTTC
CDR3 protein: CASSWQTSGKGNEQFF
clone size: -
V gene: TRBV5-1
D gene: TRBD2
J gene: TRBJ2-1

CDR3 DNA: TGTGCCAGCAGCCAGGCGGGACAGGGTTACGAGCAGTACTTC
CDR3 protein: CASSQAGQGYEQYF
clone size: -
V gene: TRBV3-1/TRBV3-2
D gene: TRBD1
J gene: TRBJ2-7

CDR3 DNA: TGTGCCAGCAGCGCGACAGGGGGGGATAATTCACCCCTCCACTTT
CDR3 protein: CASSATGGDNSPLHF
clone size: -
V gene: TRBV9
D gene: TRBD1
J gene: TRBJ1-6

CDR3 DNA: TGTGCCAGCAGCCAAGAGCCCGGGACAGGGGGCGGTCATGGCTACACCTTC
CDR3 protein: CASSQEPGTGGGHGYTF
clone size: few
V gene: TRBV3-1/TRBV3-2
D gene: TRBD1
J gene: TRBJ1-2

CDR3 DNA: TGTGCCAGCAGTTCTAGCGGGGTAACCGGGGAGCTGTTTTTT
CDR3 protein: CASSSSGVTGELFF
clone size: few
V gene: TRBV7-9
D gene: TRBD2
J gene: TRBJ2-2

CDR3 DNA: TGTGCCAGCGGGAGGCTCTCCTACGAGCAGTACTTC
CDR3 protein: CASGRLSYEQYF
clone size: -
V gene: TRBV11-1
D gene: -
J gene: TRBJ2-7

CDR3 DNA: TGTGCCAGCAGCCCGTCCGGGACTAGCGACTCCTACGAGCAGTACTTC
CDR3 protein: CASSPSGTSDSYEQYF
clone size: -
V gene: TRBV2
D gene: TRBD2
J gene: TRBJ2-7

CDR3 DNA: TGTGCCAGCAGCGGCGGAGGGGCTTCAAAAAAAAGATACAATGAGCAGTTCTTC
CDR3 protein: CASSGGGASKKRYNEQFF
clone size: -
V gene: TRBV7-9
D gene: -
J gene: TRBJ2-1

CDR3 DNA: TGTGCCAGCAGTGATCGAGCCTATGAGCAGTTCTTC
CDR3 protein: CASSDRAYEQFF
clone size: -
V gene: TRBV2
D gene: -
J gene: TRBJ2-1

CDR3 DNA: TGTGCCAGCAGTGGGGGAGGACGGTACGAGCAGTACTTC
CDR3 protein: CASSGGGRYEQYF
clone size: -
V gene: TRBV6-2/TRBV6-3
D gene: -
J gene: TRBJ2-7

CDR3 DNA: TGCGCCAGCAGCCAAGAGTTGGCGGGAGCGGCAGAGACCCAGTACTTC
CDR3 protein: CASSQELAGAAETQYF
clone size: -
V gene: TRBV4-1
D gene: TRBD2
J gene: TRBJ2-5

CDR3 DNA: TGTGCCAGCAGTATAACTCACGGGACTAACGCCTACGAGCAGTACTTC
CDR3 protein: CASSITHGTNAYEQYF
clone size: -
V gene: TRBV28
D gene: TRBD2
J gene: TRBJ2-7

CDR3 DNA: TGTGCCAGCAGGGAACAGGCCTACGAGCAGTACTTC
CDR3 protein: CASREQAYEQYF
clone size: -
V gene: TRBV2
D gene: -
J gene: TRBJ2-7

CDR3 DNA: TGTGCCAGCAACCCCCCTGGGGAGGACCTCTACAATGAGCAGTTCTTC
CDR3 protein: CASNPPGEDLYNEQFF
clone size: once
V gene: TRBV3-1/TRBV3-2
D gene: -
J gene: TRBJ2-1

CDR3 DNA: TGCGCCAGCAGTGATCAGATTCCGGGAAACACCATATATTTT
CDR3 protein: CASSDQIPGNTIYF
clone size: -
V gene: TRBV10-2
D gene: -
J gene: TRBJ1-3